This T cell receptor beta chain is from a study of chemoradiotherapy in HPV16-positive cancers. Study information: Functional T-cell assays on a couple of HPV16-positive patients' cells defined candidate HPV-specific clones and common TCR motifs. Study-wide results and caveats: HPV-specific T cells were functionally defined from only a couple of HPV16-positive patients.

Details on this clone: What it binds is unknown.

Here immunoSEQ multiplex PCR was the method, and the copy in TCRdb shows in-frame clones only, minus some. The data hold roughly 34,000 clones, with more than 85% observed a single time. Samples were taken several times over chemoradiotherapy. The V gene's germline CDR1 is MNHEY and CDR2 SVGAGI. CDR3 length: 14 amino acids. V was clipped by 0 bases and J by 7 bases, with 10 bases between them. The V gene is TRBV6-5, the J gene TRBJ2-1; D possibly uses TRBD1 or TRBD2 (5 bases each). Sequenced here: blood, sampled from a patient who underwent chemoradiotherapy. The TCR originated in a human donor with HPV-associated anogenital cancer. Written as DNA, the CDR3 is TGTGCCAGCAGTTACTCGATGGGGGTAAATGAGCAGTTCTTC. Translation gives CASSYSMGVNEQFF.